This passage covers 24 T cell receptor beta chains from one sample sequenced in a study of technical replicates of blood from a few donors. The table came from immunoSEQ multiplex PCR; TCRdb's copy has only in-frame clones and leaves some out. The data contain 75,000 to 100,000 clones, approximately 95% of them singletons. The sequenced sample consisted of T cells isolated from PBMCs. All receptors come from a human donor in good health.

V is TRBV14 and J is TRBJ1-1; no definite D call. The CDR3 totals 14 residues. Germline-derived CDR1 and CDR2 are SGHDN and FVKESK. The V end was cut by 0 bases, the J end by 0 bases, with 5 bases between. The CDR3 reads CASSQELMNTEAFF. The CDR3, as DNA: TGTGCCAGCAGCCAAGAGTTAATGAACACTGAAGCTTTCTTT. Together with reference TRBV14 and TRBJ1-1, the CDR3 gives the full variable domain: EAGVTQFPSHSVIEKGQTVTLRCDPISGHDNLYWYRRVMGKEIKFLLHFVKESKQDESGMPNNRFLAERTGGTYSTLKVQPAELEDSGVYFCASSQELMNTEAFFGQGTRLTVV.

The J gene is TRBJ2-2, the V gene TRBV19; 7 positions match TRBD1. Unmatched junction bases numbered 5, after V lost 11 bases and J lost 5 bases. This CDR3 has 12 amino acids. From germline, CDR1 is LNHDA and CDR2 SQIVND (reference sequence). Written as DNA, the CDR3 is TGTGCCCTACAACAGGGGACCGGGGAGCTGTTTTTT. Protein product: CALQQGTGELFF.

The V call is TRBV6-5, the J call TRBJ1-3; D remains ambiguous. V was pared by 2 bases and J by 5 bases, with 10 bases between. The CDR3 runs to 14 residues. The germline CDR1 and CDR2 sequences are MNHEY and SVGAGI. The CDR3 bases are TGTGCCAGCAGTTACAGAGGGTTCCGAAACACCATATATTTT. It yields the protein CASSYRGFRNTIYF.

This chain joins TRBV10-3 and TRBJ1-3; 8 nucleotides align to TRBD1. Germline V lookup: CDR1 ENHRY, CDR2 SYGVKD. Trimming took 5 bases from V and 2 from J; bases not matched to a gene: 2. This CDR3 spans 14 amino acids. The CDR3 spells CAISQGAAGNTIYF. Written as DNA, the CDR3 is TGTGCCATCAGTCAGGGGGCTGCTGGAAACACCATATATTTT.

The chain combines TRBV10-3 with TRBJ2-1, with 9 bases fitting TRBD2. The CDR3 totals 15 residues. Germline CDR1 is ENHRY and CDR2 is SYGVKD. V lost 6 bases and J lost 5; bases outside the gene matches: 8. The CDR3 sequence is CAISVLAGAHNEQFF. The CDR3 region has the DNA TGTGCCATCAGCGTTTTAGCGGGAGCTCACAATGAGCAGTTCTTC.

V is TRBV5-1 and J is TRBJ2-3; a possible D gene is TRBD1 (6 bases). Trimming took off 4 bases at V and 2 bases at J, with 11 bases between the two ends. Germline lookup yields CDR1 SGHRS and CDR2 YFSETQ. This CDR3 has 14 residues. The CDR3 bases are TGCGCCAGCAGCCCTGGACAGCTCACAGATACGCAGTATTTT. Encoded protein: CASSPGQLTDTQYF.

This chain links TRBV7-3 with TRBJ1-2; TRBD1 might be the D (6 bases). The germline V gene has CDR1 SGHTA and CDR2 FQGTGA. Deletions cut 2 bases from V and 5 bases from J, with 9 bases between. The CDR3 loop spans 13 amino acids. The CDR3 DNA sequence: TGTGCCAGCAGCTTAGGACAGCCTTATGGCTACACCTTC. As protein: CASSLGQPYGYTF.

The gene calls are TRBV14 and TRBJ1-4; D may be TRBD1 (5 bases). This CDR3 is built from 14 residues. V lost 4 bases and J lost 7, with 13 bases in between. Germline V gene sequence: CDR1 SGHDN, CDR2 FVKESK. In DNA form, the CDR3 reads TGTGCCAGCAGCCTAGCAGGGCTGGGTGAAAAACTGTTTTTT. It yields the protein CASSLAGLGEKLFF.

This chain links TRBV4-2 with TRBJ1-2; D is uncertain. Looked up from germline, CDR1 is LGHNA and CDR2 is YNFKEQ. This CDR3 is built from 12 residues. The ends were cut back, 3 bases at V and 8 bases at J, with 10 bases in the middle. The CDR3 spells CASSHSAEGYTF. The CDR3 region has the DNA TGTGCCAGCAGCCACTCGGCGGAGGGCTACACCTTC.

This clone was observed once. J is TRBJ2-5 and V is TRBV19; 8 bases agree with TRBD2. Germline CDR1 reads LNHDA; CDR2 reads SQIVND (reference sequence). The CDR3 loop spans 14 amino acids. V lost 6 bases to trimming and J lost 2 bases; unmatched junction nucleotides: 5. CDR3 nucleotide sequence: TGTGCCAGTAGGGGGACTAGTAGGCAAGAGACCCAGTACTTC. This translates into CASRGTSRQETQYF.

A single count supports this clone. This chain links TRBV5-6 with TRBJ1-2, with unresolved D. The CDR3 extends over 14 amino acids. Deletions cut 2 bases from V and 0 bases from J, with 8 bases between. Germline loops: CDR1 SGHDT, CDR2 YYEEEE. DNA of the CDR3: TGTGCCAGCAGCTTCAACAGAGCTAACTATGGCTACACCTTC. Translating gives CASSFNRANYGYTF. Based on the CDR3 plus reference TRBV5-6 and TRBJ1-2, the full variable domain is DAGVTQSPTHLIKTRGQQVTLRCSPKSGHDTVSWYQQALGQGPQFIFQYYEEEERQRGNFPDRFSGHQFPNYSSELNVNALLLGDSALYLCASSFNRANYGYTFGSGTRLTVV.

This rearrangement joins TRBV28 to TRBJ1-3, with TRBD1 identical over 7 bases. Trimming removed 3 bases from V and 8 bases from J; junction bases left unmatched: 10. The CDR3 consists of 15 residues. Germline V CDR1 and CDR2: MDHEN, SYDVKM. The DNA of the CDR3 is TGTGCCAGCAGTTTTGTAGGGGGCAGGATGGACACCATATATTTT. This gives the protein CASSFVGGRMDTIYF.

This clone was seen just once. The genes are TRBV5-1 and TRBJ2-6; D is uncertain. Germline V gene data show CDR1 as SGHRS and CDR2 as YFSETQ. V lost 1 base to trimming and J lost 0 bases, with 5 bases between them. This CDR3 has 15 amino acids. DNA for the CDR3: TGCGCCAGCAGCTTGACAGTCTCTGGGGCCAACGTCCTGACTTTC. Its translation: CASSLTVSGANVLTF.

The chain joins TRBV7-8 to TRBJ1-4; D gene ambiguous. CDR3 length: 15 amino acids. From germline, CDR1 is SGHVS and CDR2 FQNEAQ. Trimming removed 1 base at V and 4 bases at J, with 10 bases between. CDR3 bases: TGTGCCAGCAGCTTAGGCGGGAACATTAATGAAAAACTGTTTTTT. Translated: CASSLGGNINEKLFF.

Here the CDR3 DNA reads TGTGCCAGCAGCGTAGTGCCTAGTGGAAGGGGGAACACTGAAGCTTTCTTT. Translation: CASSVVPSGRGNTEAFF. This chain joins TRBV9 and TRBJ1-1; tentatively, D is TRBD1 (5 bases). The CDR3 sequence is 17 residues long. V lost 0 bases, J lost 1 base, and 16 bases lay in between. Germline V CDR1 and CDR2: SGDLS, YYNGEE.

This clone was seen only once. The DNA for the CDR3 is TGTGCCAGCAGCTCCAAACTAGCCGTTACCTACGAGCAGTACTTC. Translated: CASSSKLAVTYEQYF. This rearrangement joins TRBV5-6 to TRBJ2-7, with D possibly matching TRBD2 (6 bases). The germline gives CDR1 SGHDT, CDR2 YYEEEE. The CDR3 is 15 residues long. The V end lost 3 bases, the J end lost 2 bases, and 15 bases lay between the germline ends. Combining the CDR3 with reference TRBV5-6 and TRBJ2-7 gives the whole variable domain DAGVTQSPTHLIKTRGQQVTLRCSPKSGHDTVSWYQQALGQGPQFIFQYYEEEERQRGNFPDRFSGHQFPNYSSELNVNALLLGDSALYLCASSSKLAVTYEQYFGPGTRLTVT.

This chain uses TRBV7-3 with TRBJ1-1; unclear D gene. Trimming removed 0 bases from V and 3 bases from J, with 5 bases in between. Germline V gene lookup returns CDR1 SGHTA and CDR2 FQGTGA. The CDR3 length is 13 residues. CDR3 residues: CASSLTEHTEAFF. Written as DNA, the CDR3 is TGTGCCAGCAGCTTAACTGAGCACACTGAAGCTTTCTTT.

CDR3 loop: CASSEIYRVSSNQPQHF. In nucleotides, the CDR3 is TGTGCCAGCAGCGAGATATACCGGGTTTCTAGCAATCAGCCCCAGCATTTT. J is TRBJ1-5 and V is TRBV5-8; D gene uncertain. The CDR3 covers 17 residues. V dropped 4 bases and J dropped 0 bases, with 17 bases sitting between them. CDR1 and CDR2 from the germline V gene are SGHTS and YDEGEE.

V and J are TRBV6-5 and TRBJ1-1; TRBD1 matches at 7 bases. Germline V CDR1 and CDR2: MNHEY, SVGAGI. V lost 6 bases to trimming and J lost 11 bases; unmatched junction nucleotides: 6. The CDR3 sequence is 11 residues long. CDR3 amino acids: CASRTGIGAFF. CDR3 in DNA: TGTGCCAGCAGGACAGGGATTGGCGCTTTCTTT.

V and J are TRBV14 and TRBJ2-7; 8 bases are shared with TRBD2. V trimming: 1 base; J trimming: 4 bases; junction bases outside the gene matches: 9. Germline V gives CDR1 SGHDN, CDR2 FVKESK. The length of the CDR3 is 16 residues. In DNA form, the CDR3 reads TGTGCCAGCAGCCAAGGAATAGGACTAGCCTCGTACGAGCAGTACTTC. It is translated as CASSQGIGLASYEQYF. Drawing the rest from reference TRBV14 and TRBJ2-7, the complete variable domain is EAGVTQFPSHSVIEKGQTVTLRCDPISGHDNLYWYRRVMGKEIKFLLHFVKESKQDESGMPNNRFLAERTGGTYSTLKVQPAELEDSGVYFCASSQGIGLASYEQYFGPGTRLTVT.

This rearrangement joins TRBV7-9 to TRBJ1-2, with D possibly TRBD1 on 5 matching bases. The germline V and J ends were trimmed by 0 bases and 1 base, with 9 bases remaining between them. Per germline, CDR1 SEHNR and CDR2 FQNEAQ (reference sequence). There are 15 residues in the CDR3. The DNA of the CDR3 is TGTGCCAGCAGCTTAGCGGGGGGACGTAACTATGGCTACACCTTC. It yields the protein CASSLAGGRNYGYTF.

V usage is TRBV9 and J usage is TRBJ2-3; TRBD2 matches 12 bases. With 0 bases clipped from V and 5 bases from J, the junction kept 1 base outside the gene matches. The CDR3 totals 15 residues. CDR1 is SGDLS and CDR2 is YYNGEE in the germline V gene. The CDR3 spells CASSVGGLAGDTQYF. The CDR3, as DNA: TGTGCCAGCAGCGTAGGGGGACTAGCGGGAGATACGCAGTATTTT. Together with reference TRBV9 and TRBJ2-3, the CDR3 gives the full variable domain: DSGVTQTPKHLITATGQRVTLRCSPRSGDLSVYWYQQSLDQGLQFLIQYYNGEERAKGNILERFSAQQFPDLHSELNLSSLELGDSALYFCASSVGGLAGDTQYFGPGTRLTVL.

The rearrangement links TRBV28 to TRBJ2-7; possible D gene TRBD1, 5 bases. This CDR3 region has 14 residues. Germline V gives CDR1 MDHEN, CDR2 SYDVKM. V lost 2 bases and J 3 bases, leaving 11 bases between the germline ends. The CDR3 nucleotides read TGTGCCAGCAGTTTAACAGGCCTCCACTACGAGCAGTACTTC. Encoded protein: CASSLTGLHYEQYF. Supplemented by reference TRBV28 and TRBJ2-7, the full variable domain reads DVKVTQSSRYLVKRTGEKVFLECVQDMDHENMFWYRQDPGLGLRLIYFSYDVKMKEKGDIPEGYSVSREKKERFSLILESASTNQTSMYLCASSLTGLHYEQYFGPGTRLTVT.

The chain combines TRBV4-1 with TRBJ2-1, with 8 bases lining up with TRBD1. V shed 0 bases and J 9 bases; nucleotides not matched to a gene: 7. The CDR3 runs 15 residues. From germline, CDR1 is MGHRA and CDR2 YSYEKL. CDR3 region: CASSQEVTGGSEQFF. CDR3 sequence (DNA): TGCGCCAGCAGCCAAGAAGTTACAGGGGGATCTGAGCAGTTCTTC.